Below, 25 T cell receptor beta chains from the same sample are listed, as sequenced in a study of T cells in women clearing cervical HPV infection. Method: immunoSEQ multiplex PCR; TCRdb's copy keeps in-frame clones and lacks some. The sample shows more than 30,000 clones, and 1.7% sits with its ten largest clones. The specimen was blood buffy coat. These receptors all stem from a woman aged 18 to 75 with a cervical HPV16 infection that either progressed to CIN3+ or cleared (not recorded which).

Of note for this clone: Read coverage stops 3 residues before the CDR3 terminus; the germline J gene supplies the remainder. The chain links TRBV5-6 to TRBJ2-2; TRBD1 aligns across 7 bases. Per the germline V gene, CDR1 is SGHDT and CDR2 is YYEEEE. This CDR3 has 15 residues. The part of the CDR3 DNA that was read is TGTGCCAGCAGCCCCGACAGGGTTCGAAGTTCACCG. Translated: CASSPDRVRSSP. The complete CDR3 sequence is CASSPDRVRSSPLFF.

CDR3 bases read: TGTGCCAGCAGCTTACTGGACGGGGTTAATCAGCCC. Residues: CASSLLDGVNQP. The CDR3 in its entirety is CASSLLDGVNQPQHF. The V call is TRBV11-2, the J call TRBJ1-5; D unresolved. Read coverage stops 3 residues before the CDR3 terminus; the germline J gene supplies the remainder. CDR3 length equals 15 residues. V was cut by 2 bases and J by 4 bases, with 12 bases left in between. Germline assignment: CDR1 SGHAT and CDR2 FQNNGV.

As regards this clone: The read comes to an end 3 residues before the CDR3 does, leaving the germline J gene to fill in the end. The chain couples TRBV30 to TRBJ1-3; the D gene is possibly TRBD1 (5 bases). V was cut by 0 bases and J by 2 bases, with 11 bases left in between. CDR1 is GTSNPN, CDR2 SVGIG, per germline (reference sequence). The CDR3 has 15 amino acids. The part of the CDR3 DNA that was read is TGTGCCTGGAGTGTACACAGGACCACTGGAAACACC. Encoded protein: CAWSVHRTTGNT. The CDR3 reads in full as CAWSVHRTTGNTIYF.

A word on this clone: The read comes to an end 3 residues before the CDR3 does, leaving the germline J gene to fill in the end. The chain is built from TRBV7-3 and TRBJ2-3, with a possible D match to TRBD2 (5 bases). The CDR3 contains 13 residues. CDR1 and CDR2 from the germline V gene are SGHTA and FQGTGA. CDR3 DNA, as far as it was read: TGTGCCAGCAGCTCGACTAACGAAGAGACG. As protein: CASSSTNEET. The entire CDR3 protein is CASSSTNEETQYF.

The CDR3 loop reads CASSPQGATNEKLFF. The sequenced part of the CDR3 DNA is TGCGCCAGCAGCCCGCAGGGTGCAACTAATGAAAAA. V and J are TRBV5-1 and TRBJ1-4; a possible D gene is TRBD1 (5 bases). The CDR3 is cut off 3 residues early in the read; its end comes from the germline J gene. From germline, CDR1 is SGHRS and CDR2 YFSETQ. V lost 4 bases and J 0 bases, leaving 10 bases between the germline ends. The CDR3 spans 15 residues.

A note on this clone: The read terminates 3 residues before the CDR3 end, so the remaining end is supplied by the germline J gene. Distinct nucleotide sequences in the sample also encode this CDR3. This chain uses TRBV5-1 with TRBJ1-2; D gene ambiguous. Trimming took 0 bases from V and 4 from J, leaving 16 bases between them. This CDR3 comprises 16 residues. Germline assignment: CDR1 SGHRS and CDR2 YFSETQ. The chain's CDR3 is CASSLGTRIEGYGYTF. The CDR3 bases that were read are TGCGCCAGCAGCTTGGGAACCAGGATAGAAGGCTATGGC.

In regard to this clone: The read stops 3 residues short of the end of the CDR3; the missing end is completed from the germline J gene. The J gene is TRBJ2-5, the V gene TRBV19; 11 nucleotides agree with TRBD1. CDR1 is LNHDA and CDR2 is SQIVND in the germline V gene (reference sequence). The trim removed 4 bases at V and 5 bases at J, leaving 6 bases unmatched. CDR3 length equals 15 residues. The CDR3 sequence is CASSKGQGAFETQYF. The CDR3 DNA, read in part, is TGTGCCAGTAGTAAAGGACAGGGGGCTTTTGAGACC.

As to this clone: Sequence at one end of the junction differs from germline and may be a read error. With the read ending 3 residues before the CDR3 end, the germline J gene is used to fill in that end. The chain links TRBV13 to TRBJ2-7, with D maybe TRBD1 (7 bases). Germline V gives CDR1 PRHDT, CDR2 FYEKMQ (reference sequence). This CDR3 spans 13 amino acids. The sequenced CDR3 bases are TGTGCCAGCAGGTTAGCAGGGGGAGGCGAG. Protein product: CASRLAGGGE. The CDR3 reads in full as CASRLAGGGEQYF.

Worth noting for this clone: The CDR3 is cut off 3 residues early in the read; its end comes from the germline J gene. The chain recombines TRBV6-2 or TRBV6-3 with TRBJ2-3, with TRBD1 identical over 7 bases. Germline CDR1 and CDR2: MNHEY and SVGEGT. The length of the CDR3 is 12 residues. Partial CDR3 DNA: TGTGCCAGTTGGACAGGCGGTCAGCCG. Translated, it gives CASWTGGQP. The entire CDR3 reads CASWTGGQPQYF.

A note on this clone: The DNA ends 3 residues before the CDR3 does, and the rest of the CDR3 is filled in from the germline J gene. The rearrangement links TRBV18 to TRBJ1-2, with D perhaps matching TRBD1 (6 bases). The CDR3 is 15 amino acids. From germline, CDR1 is KGHSH and CDR2 LQKENI. The DNA read from the CDR3 is TGTGCCAGCTCACCGGGGGCAGGGTCCTACTACGAC. This encodes CASSPGAGSYYD. The full CDR3 protein reads CASSPGAGSYYDYTF.

About this clone: The CDR3 end is not reached by the read, which stops 3 residues before it; the germline J gene fills it in. This chain links TRBV20-1 with TRBJ1-6; 10 nucleotides line up with TRBD1. The V segment lost 5 bases and the J segment 9 bases; nucleotides outside the gene matches: 19. Germline lookup yields CDR1 DFQATT and CDR2 SNEGSKA (reference sequence). This CDR3 region has 18 residues. The part of the CDR3 DNA that was read is TGCAGTGCTGGGATGGGACAGGGGATGCGGGTGGGGAGTTCACCC. Its translation is CSAGMGQGMRVGSSP. The full CDR3 sequence reads CSAGMGQGMRVGSSPLHF.

As regards this clone: The CDR3 end falls 3 residues outside the read, so it is completed with the germline J gene. V usage is TRBV20-1 and J usage is TRBJ1-2; D gene unclear. Germline V gives CDR1 DFQATT, CDR2 SNEGSKA (reference sequence). Trimming pared 6 bases from V and 7 bases from J, leaving 15 bases between. This CDR3 comprises 12 residues. Here the CDR3 reads CSAEAEYRGYTF. The sequenced part of the CDR3 DNA is TGCAGTGCCGAGGCGGAATACCGTGGC.

A word on this clone: One end of the junction varies from germline; a read error may be responsible. The part of the CDR3 DNA that was read is TGCGCCAGCAGCCAGGAGGGAGGGGACTCTGGGGCCAACGTC. Translated, it gives CASSQEGGDSGANV. The entire CDR3 reads CASSQEGGDSGANVLTF. The chain joins TRBV4-2 to TRBJ2-6; TRBD2 aligns across 7 bases. The DNA ends 3 residues before the CDR3 does, and the rest of the CDR3 is filled in from the germline J gene. The CDR3 has 17 residues. Germline V CDR1 and CDR2: LGHNA, YNFKEQ.

In regard to this clone: The read gets to within 3 residues of the CDR3 end, and the germline J gene fills in the rest. The chain joins TRBV7-9 to TRBJ1-4; D is perhaps TRBD1 (6 bases). Trimming removed 3 bases from V and 3 bases from J, with 8 bases in between. Germline V lookup: CDR1 SEHNR, CDR2 FQNEAQ (reference sequence). The CDR3 is made up of 14 amino acids. The CDR3 sequence is CASSFGQSNEKLFF. CDR3 bases read: TGTGCCAGCAGCTTTGGACAGTCTAATGAAAAA.

Points on this clone: Read coverage stops 3 residues before the CDR3 terminus; the germline J gene supplies the remainder. This chain links TRBV19 with TRBJ2-4, with D possibly matching TRBD2 (5 bases). CDR1 is LNHDA, CDR2 SQIVND, per germline (reference sequence). This CDR3 comprises 14 residues. Trimming shortened V by 3 bases and J by 7 bases, and 13 bases separated the two germline ends. The sequenced part of the CDR3 DNA is TGTGCCAGTAGTATTACGGGGTCGGCGAACATT. It yields the protein CASSITGSANI. The CDR3 in its entirety is CASSITGSANIQYF.

Notes on this clone: The read is 3 residues too short to cover the CDR3 end, so that end is filled in from the germline J gene. The V and J genes are TRBV29-1 and TRBJ2-2; 9 bases line up with TRBD1. The length of the CDR3 is 15 residues. Looked up from germline, CDR1 is SQVTM and CDR2 is ANQGSEA. The chain's CDR3 is CSVDGQGSGANVLFF. CDR3 DNA (partial): TGCAGCGTTGACGGACAGGGGTCTGGGGCCAACGTG.

Details on this clone: Read coverage stops 3 residues before the CDR3 terminus; the germline J gene supplies the remainder. The chain joins TRBV7-9 to TRBJ1-1; no clear D gene. The CDR3 totals 15 residues. Per germline, CDR1 SEHNR and CDR2 FQNEAQ (reference sequence). Trimming pared 5 bases from V and 1 base from J, leaving 14 bases between. CDR3 DNA (partial): TGTGCCAGCAGCCCTCCGACAAATTCGAACACTGAA. Protein product: CASSPPTNSNTE. The CDR3 reads in full as CASSPPTNSNTEAFF.

On this clone: The CDR3 end falls 3 residues outside the read, so it is completed with the germline J gene. V is TRBV29-1 and J is TRBJ2-2; 7 bases align to TRBD2. The germline V gene encodes CDR1 SQVTM and CDR2 ANQGSEA. CDR3 length equals 12 residues. The ends lost 7 bases at V and 5 bases at J; junction bases unmatched: 4. CDR3 DNA (partial): TGCAGCGCTTCGGGGGGAACCGGGGAG. It specifies CSASGGTGE. The complete CDR3 protein is CSASGGTGELFF.

Incomplete CDR3 DNA: TGTGCCAGCAGCTTAATACCGGGGGGGCCAGGTGAG. Amino acids: CASSLIPGGPGE. The full-length CDR3 reads as CASSLIPGGPGEQFF. The V call is TRBV7-6, the J call TRBJ2-1; 8 nucleotides align to TRBD2. From the germline J gene comes the end of the CDR3, since the read stops 3 residues before it. The germline V gene encodes CDR1 SGHVS and CDR2 FNYEAQ. This CDR3 region has 15 residues. Germline trimming cut 2 bases from V and 9 bases from J; bases unmatched to any gene: 9.

Concerning this clone itself: Read sequence stops 3 residues before the CDR3 end, and the germline J gene provides the missing end. V usage is TRBV20-1 and J usage is TRBJ2-3, with 12 nucleotides matching TRBD2. CDR1 DFQATT and CDR2 SNEGSKA come from the germline V gene (reference sequence). The CDR3 sequence is 16 residues long. This CDR3 is CSARPRLAGVRETQYF. The sequenced CDR3 bases are TGCAGTGCTCGCCCCCGACTAGCGGGGGTACGCGAGACG.

For this clone: The read ends 3 residues before the CDR3 terminus; that terminus is restored from the germline J gene. This sequence joins TRBV7-9 and TRBJ1-2, with TRBD1 identical over 10 bases. V gave up 4 bases and J gave up 3 bases; unmatched junction bases: 5. CDR3 length equals 15 residues. Per germline, CDR1 SEHNR and CDR2 FQNEAQ (reference sequence). CDR3 bases read: TGTGCCAGCAGCTACGGACAGGGGGATCACTATGGC. Encoded protein: CASSYGQGDHYG. The full CDR3 sequence reads CASSYGQGDHYGYTF.

Regarding this clone: The read finishes 3 residues shy of the CDR3 end, and the germline J gene is used to complete it. V is TRBV28 and J is TRBJ2-3, with D possibly matching TRBD1 (6 bases). V lost 10 bases and J lost 2, with 10 bases in between. The CDR3 runs to 12 residues. Germline V gives CDR1 MDHEN, CDR2 SYDVKM. CDR3 protein: CATDSSTDTQYF. The part of the CDR3 DNA that was read is TGTGCCACGGACAGTTCCACAGATACG.

Concerning this clone itself: The read falls 3 residues short of the CDR3 end, and the missing part is taken from the germline J gene. The rearrangement links TRBV7-2 to TRBJ2-1; either TRBD1 or TRBD2 may supply D (5 bases each). V gave up 1 base and J gave up 9 bases, with 16 bases separating them. CDR3 length: 15 residues. The V gene's germline CDR1 is SGHTA and CDR2 FQGNSA. The CDR3 protein is CASSLGGPWGSEQFF. The CDR3 DNA, read in part, is TGTGCCAGCAGCTTAGGAGGGCCGTGGGGCAGTGAG.

On this clone: The read finishes 3 residues shy of the CDR3 end, and the germline J gene is used to complete it. V is TRBV2 and J is TRBJ2-2, with 8 bases lining up with TRBD1. The CDR3 totals 14 residues. The V gene end was trimmed by 8 bases and the J gene end by 3 bases; junction bases not matched to a gene: 5. The germline gives CDR1 SNHLY, CDR2 FYNNEI. The covered CDR3 bases are TGTGCCAGCCGCGGACAGGGAGACACCGGGGAG. Protein product: CASRGQGDTGE. The entire CDR3 protein is CASRGQGDTGELFF.

Regarding this clone: The read is 3 residues too short to cover the CDR3 end, so that end is filled in from the germline J gene. The genes are TRBV5-1 and TRBJ2-2; a possible D gene is TRBD1 (5 bases). Germline assignment: CDR1 SGHRS and CDR2 YFSETQ. The CDR3 totals 15 residues. This CDR3 reads CASSATVSGANVLFF. CDR3 DNA, as far as it was read: TGCGCCAGCAGCGCGACAGTCTCTGGGGCCAACGTG. Based on the CDR3 plus reference TRBV5-1 and TRBJ2-2, the full variable domain is KAGVTQTPRYLIKTRGQQVTLSCSPISGHRSVSWYQQTPGQGLQFLFEYFSETQRNKGNFPGRFSGRQFSNSRSEMNVSTLELGDSALYLCASSATVSGANVLFFGEGSRLTVL.